This T cell receptor (beta chain) was recorded in a study of identical twins. Through template switching, a universal primer site was introduced, and the cDNA contained unique molecular identifiers. In TCRdb, the 5' RACE reads were re-called with MiXCR into one record per CDR3 protein. Among 1.5 million to 2 million distinct CDR3 sequences listed, 25% to 35% were seen once. Germline V CDR1 and CDR2: MDHEN, SYDVKM. V lost 6 bases and J 3 bases, leaving 11 bases between the germline ends. The CDR3 has 14 residues. The chain employs TRBV28 and TRBJ1-4; D gene ambiguous. This sequence was found in a newborn girl in good health. Sequenced input: cord blood. The CDR3 protein is CASRPRWPNEKLFF. CDR3 nucleotides: TGTGCCAGCAGACCCCGATGGCCTAATGAAAAACTGTTTTTT.